Listed below are T cell receptor beta chains from one sample, sequenced in a study of blood T cell repertoires in COVID-19. The method was immunoSEQ multiplex PCR; TCRdb's version includes in-frame clones alone and lacks a portion of them. Among about 500,000 clones listed, approximately 90% were seen once. The sequencing sample was made of PBMCs or T cells enriched from blood (not recorded which). The receptors originated from a woman between 18 and 29 years old who had recovered from COVID-19. The CDR3 runs from the conserved cysteine through the conserved F or W.

V	CDR3
TRBV4-2	CASSAAAGELDGNTIYF
TRBV6-5	CASNRPGYGYTF
TRBV10-3	CAISERGAETTQYF
TRBV10-3	CAISQDRDTDTQYF
TRBV28	CASSFIDRSNSPLHF
TRBV28	CASSLGAGEQFF
TRBV28	CASTRAGGRELFF
TRBV5-5	CASSRYREDTGELFF
TRBV10-3	CATGWEAGRGTQYF
TRBV30	CAWSYGGGSGEKLFF
TRBV6-4	CASMAGIDTGELFF
TRBV19	CASSSLDRALNTEAFF
TRBV3-1/TRBV3-2	CASSLDLNYGYTF
TRBV6-5	CASTQLAGGDYEQYF
TRBV24-1	CATSVAVYGYTF
TRBV5-1	CASSPAGPAYITSTDTQYF
TRBV7-9	CASSLAGQVNEQFF
TRBV28	CASSLIGDNAEAFF
TRBV7-6	CANPMRLAGGPVSNEQFF
TRBV6-5	CASSYSIGQESDGYTF
TRBV3-1/TRBV3-2	CASSQGPWGAYEQYF
TRBV7-9	CASSFSDTPGTEAFF
TRBV19	CASIEDRTAGYGYTF
TRBV30	CAWSAGKGAGSSGNTIYF
TRBV28	CASSGRDNQPQHF
TRBV7-8	CASSLTGAGGEAFF
TRBV28	CASSLWGGRGPQHF
TRBV30	CAWSLVGQSNSPLHF
TRBV19	CASTPPGQRANTIYF
TRBV9	CASSVGTSGVTDTQYF
TRBV12-5	CASGLVKKAATNEKLFF
TRBV5-1	CASSLGGGDTEAFF
TRBV19	CASSIYRVNQPQHF
TRBV30	CACHRTGEQYF
TRBV9	CASSVQGDARYEQYF
TRBV6-5	CASSYSAGANEQFF
TRBV2	CASSTLQGIQSNQPQHF
TRBV27	CASRPHPNSPLHF
TRBV5-1	CASSTQGTQETQYF
TRBV19	CASSYDRESYNEQFF
TRBV3-1/TRBV3-2	CASSHGGDTEAFF
TRBV27	CASSFGTGGYGYTF
TRBV5-1	CASTRQGGNQPQHF
TRBV7-2	CASRPGQVMNTEAFF
TRBV2	CASREGGAGANVLTF
TRBV27	CASSSRPAYQPQHF
TRBV19	CASSPGQKSSYNEQFF
TRBV5-5	CASSVHPGLADTEQFF
TRBV28	CASSLIAGGASF
TRBV5-1	CASSVDTSSGNTIYF
TRBV12-3/TRBV12-4	CASSLVGGYGYTF
TRBV2	CASSGDGSSGNTIYF
TRBV5-1	CASSLNSGQGVEQYF
TRBV19	CASSMRGQGLYEQYF
TRBV7-9	CASSPSWSRGTSPLHF
TRBV6-5	CASRLTIQGIQPLHF
TRBV4-1	CASSPRWGDSYNSPLHF
TRBV14	CASSHRGARDTQYF